This T cell receptor beta chain is from a study of OX40 agonist ivuxolimab in advanced cancers. Findings and caveats of the study: The average count of expanded clones was higher among CD8+ T cells than among CD4+. The CD4+ and CD8+ T cells in the blood had expanded clonally by week 6 at 0.1 to 3.0 mg/kg.

Germline-derived CDR1 and CDR2 are MNHNS and SASEGT. The V and J ends lost 2 bases and 11 bases respectively, with 10 bases between them. This CDR3 is built from 12 residues. Method: immunoSEQ multiplex PCR; TCRdb's copy keeps in-frame clones and lacks some. The repertoire has about 50,000 clones, roughly 84% of them found once; the top ten carry just over 3%. Comment on this clone: Its antigen is unknown.

The sequence was collected from an adult with an advanced solid tumor such as melanoma, head and neck, liver or kidney cancer. The rearrangement uses TRBV6-1 and TRBJ1-5, with D hard to call. The sequencing used CD4+ or CD8+ T cells sorted from blood, collected in a trial of the OX40 agonist ivuxolimab. CDR3 in DNA: TGTGCCAGCAGTGAACCCCCCTCGGCCCAGCATTTT. It yields the protein CASSEPPSAQHF.